The following is a TCR beta chain sequence with its context. Its antigen is unidentified. Each sample used at least 6.5 million PBMCs. At least 5 micrograms of total RNA were extracted per sample. The data were obtained in a study of blood T cells in healthy people across ages. Whole-study findings and limits: Whereas aged donors had fewer naive CD4+ cells, long-lived donors had more of them and higher diversity.

With a J-beta primer mix and a sample-barcoded 5' primer, a second PCR ran about 7 to 12 cycles. All samples yielded 3 million or more CDR3-containing paired-end reads. From the 5' RACE reads, TCRdb called clonotypes with MiXCR, one entry per CDR3 protein. The data hold some 710,000 distinct CDR3 sequences, with 20% to 25% observed a single time. Germline V lookup: CDR1 SGHTA, CDR2 FQGTGA. V lost 2 bases, J lost 5 bases, and 11 bases stayed unmatched. The CDR3 sequence is 17 residues long. The chain carries TRBV7-3 and TRBJ2-3, with TRBD2 identical over 9 bases. The clonotype comes from a man between 65 and 85 years old in good health. The specimen was blood. The CDR3 DNA follows: TGTGCCAGCAGCTTAGGGCCCGGCGGGAGGGCCGTAGATACGCAGTATTTT. It codes for CASSLGPGGRAVDTQYF.